These 8 T cell receptor beta chains originate from one sample sequenced in a study of read filtering for tumor transcriptome and immune sequencing. This library used approximately 0.4 ug RNA and molecular barcoded adaptors spanning alpha/delta and beta/gamma chains. From the reads, TCRdb called clonotypes with MiXCR, one entry per CDR3 protein. This sample yields 85,000 to 100,000 distinct CDR3 sequences, of which roughly 21% are seen a single time; 11% belongs to the top ten. Sequencing was carried out using a population of CD138-negative cells sorted from bone marrow. These receptors came from a donor at least 40 years old with multiple myeloma.

This chain joins TRBV5-1 and TRBJ2-3; D gene unclear. Germline V lookup: CDR1 SGHRS, CDR2 YFSETQ. The CDR3 sequence is 14 residues long. Trimming took 3 bases from V and 4 from J, leaving 12 bases between them. In nucleotides, the CDR3 is TGCGCCAGCAGCTCGGGCCCTCTGCCAGATACGCAGTATTTT. Its protein product is CASSSGPLPDTQYF.

Many counts were recorded for this clonotype. The chain joins TRBV6-1 to TRBJ2-7, with 7 bases matching TRBD1. Germline V gene lookup returns CDR1 MNHNS and CDR2 SASEGT. The CDR3 spans 16 residues. V was clipped by 5 bases and J by 4 bases; unmatched bases: 14. CDR3 region: CASSSPQGRLGYEQYF. CDR3 DNA: TGTGCCAGCAGTTCACCACAGGGGCGTCTTGGGTACGAGCAGTACTTC.

Ten or more counts support this clonotype. The chain employs TRBV5-1 and TRBJ2-3, with no clear D. This CDR3 region has 15 residues. The germline CDR1 and CDR2 sequences are SGHRS and YFSETQ. Trimming removed 3 bases from V and 1 base from J, with 12 bases in between. CDR3 bases: TGCGCCAGCAGCTGGTGGGATCGTCGCACAGATACGCAGTATTTT. Translated: CASSWWDRRTDTQYF.

This clonotype has just one count. The V gene is TRBV20-1, the J gene TRBJ2-7; 7 nucleotides agree with TRBD2. The CDR3 runs to 13 residues. Germline V gene sequence: CDR1 DFQATT, CDR2 SNEGSKA (reference sequence). The CDR3 DNA follows: TGCAATGATAGTGGGACTAACGCCTACGAGCAGTACTTC. Translated: CNDSGTNAYEQYF.

The chain is built from TRBV3-1 and TRBJ2-7; 8 nucleotides align to TRBD1. The J segment lost 6 bases and the V segment lost 0 bases, leaving 10 bases of the junction unmatched. CDR1 and CDR2 from the germline V gene are LGHDT and YNNKEL (reference sequence). This CDR3 contains 16 residues. Here the CDR3 reads CASSQDWRTGNPEQYF. The CDR3 DNA reads TGTGCCAGCAGCCAAGATTGGAGGACAGGGAACCCCGAGCAGTACTTC.

The chain employs TRBV11-2 and TRBJ2-5, with 9 nucleotides matching TRBD2. CDR1 is SGHAT and CDR2 is FQNNGV in the germline V gene. This CDR3 comprises 18 residues. V gave up 1 base and J gave up 1 base; unmatched junction bases: 10. The CDR3 sequence: CASSLAPAGSGGQETQYF. In DNA, the CDR3 is TGTGCCAGCAGCTTAGCCCCCGCGGGTAGCGGGGGCCAAGAGACCCAGTACTTC. Together with reference TRBV11-2 and TRBJ2-5, the CDR3 gives the full variable domain: EAGVAQSPRYKIIEKRQSVAFWCNPISGHATLYWYQQILGQGPKLLIQFQNNGVVDDSQLPKDRFSAERLKGVDSTLKIQPAKLEDSAVYLCASSLAPAGSGGQETQYFGPGTRLLVL.

J is TRBJ2-5 and V is TRBV7-3; maybe TRBD2 (6 bases). V was trimmed by 6 bases and J by 5 bases, leaving 22 bases between them. The CDR3 has 16 residues. Germline V CDR1 and CDR2: SGHTA, FQGTGA. CDR3 coding DNA: TGTGCCAGCAGACCGGATTCGGGTTTTCGGGGGGAGACCCAGTACTTC. It is translated as CASRPDSGFRGETQYF.

This clonotype was observed many times. The chain carries TRBV12-3 or TRBV12-4 and TRBJ1-5; maybe TRBD1 (5 bases). This CDR3 is 17 amino acids long. V was cut by 5 bases and J by 0 bases, with 17 bases left in between. Here the CDR3 reads CASSRGGGVNSNQPQHF. CDR3 nucleotides: TGTGCCAGCAGTAGGGGTGGCGGAGTTAATAGCAATCAGCCCCAGCATTTT.